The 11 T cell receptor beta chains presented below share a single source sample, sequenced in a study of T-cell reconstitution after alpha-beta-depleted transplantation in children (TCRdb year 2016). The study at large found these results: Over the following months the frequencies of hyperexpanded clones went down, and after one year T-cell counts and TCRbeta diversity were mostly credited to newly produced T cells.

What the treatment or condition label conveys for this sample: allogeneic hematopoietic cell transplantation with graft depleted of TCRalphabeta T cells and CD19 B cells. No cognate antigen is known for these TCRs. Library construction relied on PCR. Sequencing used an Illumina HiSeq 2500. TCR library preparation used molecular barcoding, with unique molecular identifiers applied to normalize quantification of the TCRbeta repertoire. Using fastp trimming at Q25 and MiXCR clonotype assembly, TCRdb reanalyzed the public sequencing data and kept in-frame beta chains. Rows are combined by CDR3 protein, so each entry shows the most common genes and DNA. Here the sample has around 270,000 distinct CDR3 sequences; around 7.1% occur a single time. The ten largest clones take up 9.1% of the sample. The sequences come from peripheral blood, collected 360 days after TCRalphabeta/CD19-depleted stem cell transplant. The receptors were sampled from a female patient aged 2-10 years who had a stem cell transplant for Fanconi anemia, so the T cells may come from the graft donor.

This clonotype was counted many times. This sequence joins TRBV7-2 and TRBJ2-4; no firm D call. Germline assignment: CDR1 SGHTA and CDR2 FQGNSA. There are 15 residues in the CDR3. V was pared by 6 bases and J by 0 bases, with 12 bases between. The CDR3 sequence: CASRTLGIAKNIQYF. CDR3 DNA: TGTGCCAGCAGAACCTTGGGAATAGCCAAAAACATTCAGTACTTC.

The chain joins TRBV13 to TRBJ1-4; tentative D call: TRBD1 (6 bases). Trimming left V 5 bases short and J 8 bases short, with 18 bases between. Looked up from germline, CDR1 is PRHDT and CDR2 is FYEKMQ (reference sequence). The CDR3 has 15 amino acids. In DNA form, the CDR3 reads TGTGCCAGCAGCCACCGCTCAGGGGCAGGGGAAAAACTGTTTTTT. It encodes CASSHRSGAGEKLFF.

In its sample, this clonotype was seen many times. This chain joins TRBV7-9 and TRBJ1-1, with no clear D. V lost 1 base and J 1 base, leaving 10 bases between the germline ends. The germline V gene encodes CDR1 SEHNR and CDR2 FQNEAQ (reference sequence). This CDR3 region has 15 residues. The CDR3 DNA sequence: TGTGCCAGCAGCTTAGGGTTGGTCCGGAACACTGAAGCTTTCTTT. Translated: CASSLGLVRNTEAFF.

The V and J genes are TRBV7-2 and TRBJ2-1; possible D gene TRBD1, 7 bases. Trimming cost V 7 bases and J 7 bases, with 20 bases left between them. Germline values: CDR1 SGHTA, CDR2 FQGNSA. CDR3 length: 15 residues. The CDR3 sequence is CASTVNPGGWNEQFF. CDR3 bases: TGTGCCAGCACCGTGAACCCAGGGGGGTGGAATGAGCAGTTCTTC.

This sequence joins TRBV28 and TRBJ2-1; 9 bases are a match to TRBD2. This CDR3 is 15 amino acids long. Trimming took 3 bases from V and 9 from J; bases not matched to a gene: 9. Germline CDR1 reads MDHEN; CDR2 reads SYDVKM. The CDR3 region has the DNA TGTGCCAGCAGTTTCATAGCGGGAGCCCCCTCTGAGCAGTTCTTC. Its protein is CASSFIAGAPSEQFF.

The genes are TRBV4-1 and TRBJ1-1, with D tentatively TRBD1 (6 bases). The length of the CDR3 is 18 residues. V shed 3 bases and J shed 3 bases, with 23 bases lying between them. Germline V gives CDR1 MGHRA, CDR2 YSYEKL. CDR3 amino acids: CASSHIGGGFGVDTEAFF. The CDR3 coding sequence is TGCGCCAGCAGCCACATAGGAGGGGGGTTCGGGGTGGACACTGAAGCTTTCTTT.

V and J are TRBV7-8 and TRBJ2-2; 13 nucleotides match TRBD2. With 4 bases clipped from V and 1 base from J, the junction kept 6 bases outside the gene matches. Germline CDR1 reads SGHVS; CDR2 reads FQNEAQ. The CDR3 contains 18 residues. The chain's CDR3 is CASSSTSGRAGNTGELFF. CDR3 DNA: TGTGCCAGCAGCTCAACTAGCGGGAGGGCGGGGAACACCGGGGAGCTGTTTTTT.

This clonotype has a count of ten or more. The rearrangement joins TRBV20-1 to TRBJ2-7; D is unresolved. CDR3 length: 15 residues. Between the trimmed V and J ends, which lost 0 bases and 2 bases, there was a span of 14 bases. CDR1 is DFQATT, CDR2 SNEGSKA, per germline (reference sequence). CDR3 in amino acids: CSARDPGSETYEQYF. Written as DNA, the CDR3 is TGCAGTGCTAGAGATCCCGGCAGTGAAACCTACGAGCAGTACTTC.

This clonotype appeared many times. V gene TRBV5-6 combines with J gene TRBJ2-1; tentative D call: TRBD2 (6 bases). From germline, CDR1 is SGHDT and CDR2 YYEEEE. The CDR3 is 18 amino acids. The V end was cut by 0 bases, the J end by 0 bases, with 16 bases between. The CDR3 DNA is TGTGCCAGCAGCTTGGCCAGGGCTAGCGCCAGCTCCTACAATGAGCAGTTCTTC. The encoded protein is CASSLARASASSYNEQFF.

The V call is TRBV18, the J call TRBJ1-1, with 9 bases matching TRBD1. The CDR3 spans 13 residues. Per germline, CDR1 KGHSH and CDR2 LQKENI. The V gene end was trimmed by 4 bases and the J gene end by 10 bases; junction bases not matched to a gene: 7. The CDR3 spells CASSRDRDMLAFF. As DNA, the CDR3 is TGTGCCAGCTCACGGGACAGGGATATGTTAGCTTTCTTT.

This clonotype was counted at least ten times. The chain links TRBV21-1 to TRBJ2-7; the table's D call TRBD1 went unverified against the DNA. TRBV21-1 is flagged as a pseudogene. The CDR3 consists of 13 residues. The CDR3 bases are TGTGCCAGCAGCCCCCGGTCCCCTAGGGAGCAGTACGTC. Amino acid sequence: CASSPRSPREQYV.